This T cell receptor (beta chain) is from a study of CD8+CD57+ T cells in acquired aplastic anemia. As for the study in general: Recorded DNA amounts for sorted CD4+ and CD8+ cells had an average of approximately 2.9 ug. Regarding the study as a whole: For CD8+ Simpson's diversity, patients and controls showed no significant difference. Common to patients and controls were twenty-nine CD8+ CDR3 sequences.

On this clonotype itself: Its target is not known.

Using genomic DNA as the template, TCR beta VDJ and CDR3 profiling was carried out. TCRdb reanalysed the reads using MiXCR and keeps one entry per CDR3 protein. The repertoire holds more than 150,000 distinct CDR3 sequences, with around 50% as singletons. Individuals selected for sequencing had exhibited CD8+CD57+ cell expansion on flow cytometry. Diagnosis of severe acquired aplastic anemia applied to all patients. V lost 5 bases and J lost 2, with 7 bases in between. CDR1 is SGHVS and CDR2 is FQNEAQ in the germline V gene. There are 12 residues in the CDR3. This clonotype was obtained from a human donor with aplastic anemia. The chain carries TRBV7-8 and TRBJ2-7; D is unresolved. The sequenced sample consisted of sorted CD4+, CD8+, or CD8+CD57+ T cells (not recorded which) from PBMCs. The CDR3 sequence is CASSTKAYEQYF. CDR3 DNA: TGTGCCAGCAGCACCAAGGCCTACGAGCAGTACTTC. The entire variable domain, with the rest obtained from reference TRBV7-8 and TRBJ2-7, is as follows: GAGVSQSPRYKVAKRGQDVALRCDPISGHVSLFWYQQALGQGPEFLTYFQNEAQLDKSGLPSDRFFAERPEGSVSTLKIQRTQQEDSAVYLCASSTKAYEQYFGPGTRLTVT.